The 9 T cell receptor beta chains presented below share a single source sample, sequenced in a study of blood T cell repertoires in COVID-19. The method was immunoSEQ multiplex PCR; TCRdb's version includes in-frame clones alone and lacks a portion of them. The table includes hundreds of thousands of clones, 75% to 85% detected once. The sample was PBMCs or T cells enriched from blood (not recorded which). Every receptor here comes from a young man with acute COVID-19.

The chain couples TRBV11-2 to TRBJ1-1; weak D call: TRBD1 (5 bases). Germline V CDR1 and CDR2: SGHAT, FQNNGV. The CDR3 has 13 residues. V lost 7 bases and J lost 1, with 10 bases in between. The CDR3 DNA is TGTGCCAGCACCCTGCAGGGGAACACTGAAGCTTTCTTT. Residues: CASTLQGNTEAFF.

This clone was counted once. The rearrangement joins TRBV24-1 to TRBJ2-5; TRBD2 matches 7 bases. J lost 5 bases, V lost 0 bases, and 8 bases had no gene match. Germline CDR1 KGHDR, CDR2 SFDVKD. The CDR3 consists of 16 residues. The CDR3 region has the DNA TGTGCCACCAGTGATTTGGGTACTACCGGGAGGGAGACCCAGTACTTC. Protein sequence: CATSDLGTTGRETQYF.

This clone was seen a few times. The CDR3 spells CASSLAQSGEKLFF. Here the CDR3 DNA reads TGCGCCAGCAGCTTGGCCCAGTCCGGGGAAAAACTGTTTTTT. V is TRBV5-1 and J is TRBJ1-4; no clear D. This CDR3 is 14 amino acids long. V lost 0 bases to trimming and J lost 8 bases, with 11 bases between them. The germline V gene has CDR1 SGHRS and CDR2 YFSETQ.

The CDR3 loop reads CATSRQGSSYGYTF. CDR3 in DNA: TGTGCCACCAGCAGACAGGGTAGTAGCTATGGCTACACCTTC. The V gene is TRBV15, the J gene TRBJ1-2; possibly TRBD1 for D (5 bases). The CDR3 runs 14 residues. Trimming pared 2 bases from V and 4 bases from J, leaving 11 bases between. Per the germline V gene, CDR1 is LNHNV and CDR2 is YYDKDF (reference sequence).

The rearrangement joins TRBV19 to TRBJ2-1; 9 bases fit TRBD2. The CDR3 extends over 17 amino acids. V lost 3 bases to trimming and J lost 2 bases; unmatched junction nucleotides: 8. Germline V gene sequence: CDR1 LNHDA, CDR2 SQIVND (reference sequence). Here the CDR3 DNA reads TGTGCCAGTAGTATGCGGGGGGGCTTCTTGGCCTACAATGAGCAGTTCTTC. Encoded protein: CASSMRGGFLAYNEQFF.

The rearrangement joins TRBV5-1 to TRBJ2-5, with TRBD2 matching over 15 bases. The CDR3 is 19 residues long. Germline V gene sequence: CDR1 SGHRS, CDR2 YFSETQ. J was trimmed by 5 bases and V by 2 bases; bases with no gene match: 13. The CDR3 here is CASSFQGLAGGLLQETQYF. CDR3 bases: TGCGCCAGCAGCTTCCAAGGACTAGCGGGGGGGCTTCTCCAGGAGACCCAGTACTTC.

The genes are TRBV27 and TRBJ1-5; D gene uncertain. The CDR3 has 14 residues. The germline V gene has CDR1 MNHEY and CDR2 SMNVEV (reference sequence). V was trimmed by 4 bases and J by 2 bases, leaving 9 bases between them. CDR3 sequence reads: CASSSSVRNQPQHF. The CDR3 nucleotides read TGTGCCAGCAGTTCCTCCGTCCGCAATCAGCCCCAGCATTTT.

The chain combines TRBV6-6 with TRBJ1-2, with 8 bases fitting TRBD1. The germline V gene has CDR1 MNHNY and CDR2 SVGAGI (reference sequence). The CDR3 runs 16 residues. Losses at the gene ends were 7 bases for V and 1 base for J; bases not matched to a gene: 11. The CDR3 DNA is TGTGCCAGCACTAAGGACAGGGCCGCTCTTAACTATGGCTACACCTTC. This encodes CASTKDRAALNYGYTF.

The CDR3 DNA is TGTGCCAGCAGCTTACGGACAGGGGGCAAAGGAAAACTGTTTTTT. Its translation is CASSLRTGGKGKLFF. The V call is TRBV11-2, the J call TRBJ1-4, with 11 bases that match TRBD1. This CDR3 has 15 amino acids. Unmatched junction bases numbered 6, after V lost 2 bases and J lost 10 bases. Germline CDR1 and CDR2: SGHAT and FQNNGV.